This TCR beta chain comes out of a study of T cells after yellow fever vaccination. TCRdb re-called the 5' RACE reads with MiXCR, one entry per CDR3 protein. The sample has some 240,000 distinct CDR3 sequences, approximately 3.5% seen once. The V and J ends lost 5 bases and 0 bases, in that order; junction bases with no gene match: 10. This CDR3 has 18 amino acids. This clonotype showed up many times. The rearrangement joins TRBV12-3 or TRBV12-4 to TRBJ2-4; 10 positions match TRBD1. The source material was PBMCs, sampled 15 days after the yellow fever booster vaccination. This receptor was identified in a man between 18 and 35 years old who received the YFV17D yellow fever vaccine. This CDR3 is CASSPPRRTGGAKNIQYF. DNA of the CDR3: TGTGCCAGCAGTCCTCCCCGTCGGACAGGGGGAGCCAAAAACATTCAGTACTTC.